This T cell receptor beta chain was identified during a study of T cell repertoires in cytomegalovirus infection. The CDR3 consists of 15 residues. Germline V gene lookup returns CDR1 MNHEY and CDR2 SVGAGI. V gave up 0 bases and J gave up 6 bases, with 14 bases separating them. In TCRdb, the reads were re-called with MiXCR into one record per CDR3 protein. This sample has 650,000 to 900,000 distinct CDR3 sequences, with about 31% found just once. In regard to this clonotype: What it recognizes is unknown.

The receptor was isolated from a human donor in good health (CMV status not recorded). Some clones in this sample may be carry-over from other donors' samples. The specimen was cultured CD8+ T cells from PBMCs, collected from culture after CMV antigen stimulation. V usage is TRBV6-5 and J usage is TRBJ1-2; D call uncertain. CDR3 amino acids: CASSYSAVYGDGYTF. CDR3 in DNA: TGTGCCAGCAGTTACTCTGCCGTATACGGTGATGGCTACACCTTC.